Listed here are 20 T cell receptor beta chains from one sample, sequenced in a study of blood T cell repertoires in COVID-19. Sequencing was performed with immunoSEQ multiplex PCR; in TCRdb, only in-frame clones are kept and a portion is missing. The data show 25,000 to 30,000 clones, with nearly 80% seen just once and about 49% held by the top ten. The sequenced material came from peripheral blood. Every receptor here comes from a woman between 65 and 79 years old with acute or convalescent COVID-19.

The genes are TRBV21-1 and TRBJ2-5; the DNA was not used to check the table's D call, TRBD2. TRBV21-1 is a pseudogene segment. This CDR3 spans 16 amino acids. The CDR3, as DNA: TGTGCCAGCAGGACAATGCTAGCGGGGGTCCTGGAGACCCAGTACTTC. Its translation is CASRTMLAGVLETQYF.

In nucleotides, the CDR3 is TGTGCCAGCCGTAGCGGGGGATGGGAGGAGACCCAGTACTTC. This gives the protein CASRSGGWEETQYF. The chain uses TRBV3-1 (or the pseudogene TRBV3-2) and TRBJ2-5, with TRBD2 matching over 9 bases. This CDR3 spans 14 amino acids. Germline assignment: CDR1 LGHDT and CDR2 YNNKEL (reference sequence). The trim removed 8 bases at V and 5 bases at J, leaving 9 bases unmatched.

This clone was picked up a small number of times. The chain carries TRBV27 and TRBJ2-1; D is ambiguous. The CDR3 runs to 15 residues. Trimming pared 2 bases from V and 2 bases from J, leaving 10 bases between. CDR1 and CDR2 (germline): MNHEY, SMNVEV (reference sequence). CDR3 region: CASSLGGPTYNEQFF. DNA for the CDR3: TGTGCCAGCAGTTTAGGTGGGCCAACCTACAATGAGCAGTTCTTC.

This rearrangement joins TRBV10-3 to TRBJ2-1; 12 bases agree with TRBD2. Unmatched junction bases numbered 16, after V lost 10 bases and J lost 6 bases. CDR1 is ENHRY, CDR2 SYGVKD, per germline. The CDR3 sequence is 17 residues long. CDR3 amino acids: CATTDSHLAGGRNEQFF. The CDR3 region has the DNA TGTGCCACCACTGACTCCCATCTAGCGGGGGGGCGCAATGAGCAGTTCTTC.

V and J are TRBV3-1 (or the pseudogene TRBV3-2) and TRBJ1-6; D gene ambiguous. The V gene's germline CDR1 is LGHDT and CDR2 YNNKEL (reference sequence). CDR3 size: 18 residues. Trimming left V 3 bases short and J 0 bases short, with 15 bases between. CDR3 amino acids: CASSQETVLSSYNSPLHF. The CDR3 bases are TGTGCCAGCAGCCAGGAGACCGTTCTCAGCTCCTATAATTCACCCCTCCACTTT.

In its sample, this clone was seen a few times. The chain carries TRBV5-4 and TRBJ1-1; D gene unclear. V was clipped by 0 bases and J by 1 base, with 13 bases between them. The germline V gene has CDR1 SGHNT and CDR2 YYREEE (reference sequence). This CDR3 is built from 16 residues. CDR3 bases: TGTGCCAGCAGCTTGGCCGGTCGGCAGGAGAACACTGAAGCTTTCTTT. Translating it yields CASSLAGRQENTEAFF.

The V and J genes are TRBV6-5 and TRBJ2-5; possibly TRBD1 for D (5 bases). The CDR3 contains 14 residues. V lost 0 bases, J lost 4 bases, and 9 bases lay in between. CDR1 MNHEY and CDR2 SVGAGI come from the germline V gene. As DNA, the CDR3 is TGTGCCAGCAGTTACTCGATAGGGGCAGAGACCCAGTACTTC. It codes for CASSYSIGAETQYF.

V gene TRBV5-4 combines with J gene TRBJ2-3; 7 bases are a match to TRBD2. There are 16 residues in the CDR3. CDR1 and CDR2 (germline): SGHNT, YYREEE (reference sequence). V lost 1 base and J lost 2; bases outside the gene matches: 7. The CDR3: CASSLTPGLTTDTQYF. As DNA, the CDR3 is TGTGCCAGCAGCTTGACTCCGGGACTAACCACAGATACGCAGTATTTT.

V gene TRBV7-2 combines with J gene TRBJ2-5; 9 bases match TRBD2. With V trimmed by 1 base and J by 5 bases, 8 bases remained unmatched. Germline CDR1 is SGHTA and CDR2 is FQGNSA. The CDR3 is made up of 16 amino acids. CDR3 loop: CASSLGVAGARETQYF. The CDR3 nucleotides are TGTGCCAGCAGCTTAGGAGTAGCGGGGGCCAGGGAGACCCAGTACTTC.

This clone was counted once. In DNA form, the CDR3 reads TGTGCCAGCAGGATGGGAGCGAGGGACACCATATATTTT. This encodes CASRMGARDTIYF. The chain joins TRBV25-1 to TRBJ1-3; D is ambiguous. Trimming took off 6 bases at V and 8 bases at J, with 14 bases between the two ends. The CDR3 extends over 13 amino acids. CDR1 and CDR2 from the germline V gene are MGHDK and SYGVNS.

The chain carries TRBV4-3 and TRBJ1-3; 7 nucleotides line up with TRBD1. Germline V gene lookup returns CDR1 LGHNA and CDR2 YSLEER. Trimming removed 1 base from V and 1 base from J; junction bases left unmatched: 13. CDR3 length: 19 amino acids. CDR3 in DNA: TGCGCCAGCAGCCAAGTGGGTTTGAGACAGGGACCTTCTGGAAACACCATATATTTT. Translating gives CASSQVGLRQGPSGNTIYF.

The V and J genes are TRBV2 and TRBJ2-7, with TRBD1 matching over 7 bases. The CDR3 runs 15 residues. After removal of 1 base from V and 9 bases from J, the junction contained 12 bases not matched to a gene. Per the germline V gene, CDR1 is SNHLY and CDR2 is FYNNEI. The CDR3 sequence: CASSEGGQSYAGQYF. The CDR3 DNA is TGTGCCAGCAGTGAAGGGGGACAGTCCTACGCAGGGCAGTACTTC.

Only one count was recorded for this clone. This chain joins TRBV9 and TRBJ2-1; TRBD2 matches 12 bases. V lost 1 base and J lost 7; bases outside the gene matches: 6. The CDR3 runs to 16 residues. Germline V gene data show CDR1 as SGDLS and CDR2 as YYNGEE. The CDR3 loop reads CASSVRLAGEVNEQFF. CDR3 DNA sequence: TGTGCCAGCAGCGTACGACTAGCGGGAGAGGTAAATGAGCAGTTCTTC.

The chain has TRBV7-8 and TRBJ1-3; the D is unclear. CDR1 and CDR2 (germline): SGHVS, FQNEAQ. Trimming stripped 6 bases from V and 0 bases from J, with 12 bases between. The CDR3 length is 15 residues. The CDR3 here is CASSQAPFSGNTIYF. CDR3 nucleotides: TGTGCCAGCAGTCAAGCCCCCTTCTCTGGAAACACCATATATTTT.

The chain combines TRBV28 with TRBJ1-3, with a possible D match to TRBD1 (5 bases). V was shortened by 8 bases and J by 2 bases, with 16 bases between the two germline ends. Germline assignment: CDR1 MDHEN and CDR2 SYDVKM. The CDR3 spans 15 residues. The CDR3 coding sequence is TGTGCCAGCGGGGGAGGACGGACAACTGGAAACACCATATATTTT. Amino acid sequence: CASGGGRTTGNTIYF.

The chain links TRBV7-8 to TRBJ1-1; 9 positions agree with TRBD1. V dropped 1 base and J dropped 1; count of bases not matched to a gene: 7. The CDR3 is made up of 17 amino acids. The V gene's germline CDR1 is SGHVS and CDR2 FQNEAQ. Here the CDR3 reads CASSLGYRGRGNTEAFF. As DNA, the CDR3 is TGTGCCAGCAGCTTAGGATACAGGGGGCGGGGGAACACTGAAGCTTTCTTT. Full variable domain (rest looked up from reference TRBV7-8 and TRBJ1-1): GAGVSQSPRYKVAKRGQDVALRCDPISGHVSLFWYQQALGQGPEFLTYFQNEAQLDKSGLPSDRFFAERPEGSVSTLKIQRTQQEDSAVYLCASSLGYRGRGNTEAFFGQGTRLTVV.

This clone was seen more than once but under ten times. The rearrangement uses TRBV25-1 and TRBJ2-5; 8 positions match TRBD2. V lost 2 bases to trimming and J lost 5 bases; unmatched junction nucleotides: 10. The CDR3 length is 16 residues. Per germline, CDR1 MGHDK and CDR2 SYGVNS. The CDR3 region is CASSEMSGGVQETQYF. CDR3 sequence (DNA): TGTGCCAGCAGTGAAATGAGCGGGGGTGTCCAGGAGACCCAGTACTTC.

The rearrangement joins TRBV4-3 to TRBJ2-5; D is uncertain. V was trimmed by 2 bases and J by 5 bases, leaving 18 bases between them. Germline CDR1 LGHNA, CDR2 YSLEER. This CDR3 is built from 16 residues. The CDR3: CASSQSGPEPGETQYF. The CDR3 DNA reads as TGCGCCAGCAGCCAAAGTGGGCCCGAACCTGGGGAGACCCAGTACTTC.

This rearrangement joins TRBV28 to TRBJ1-2; 9 bases match TRBD1. CDR3 length: 15 residues. Germline-derived CDR1 and CDR2 are MDHEN and SYDVKM. The ends lost 6 bases at V and 7 bases at J; junction bases unmatched: 12. Here the CDR3 DNA reads TGTGCCAGCAGGTTACAGGGGGCGCTTAGAGGTGGCTACACCTTC. Encoded protein: CASRLQGALRGGYTF.

The J gene is TRBJ1-1, the V gene TRBV6-6; no reliable D call. V was clipped by 7 bases and J by 4 bases, with 22 bases between them. Germline V gene sequence: CDR1 MNHNY, CDR2 SVGAGI (reference sequence). The CDR3 is 16 amino acids. This chain's CDR3 is CASTSGRAEGLTEAFF. CDR3 nucleotides: TGTGCCAGCACCTCAGGCCGGGCAGAGGGTCTCACTGAAGCTTTCTTT.